The 21 T cell receptor beta chains below all came from one sample that was sequenced in a study of blood T cell repertoires in COVID-19 (TCRdb year 2020). The library was prepared using the immunoSEQ multiplex PCR assay. TCRdb took this table from immuneACCESS and kept in-frame rearrangements with V and J called. Such tables lack part of the clones; where checked against another copy, unresolved V genes explain under half of the gap, and the rest is unexplained. The sample data list about 89,000 clones, and 80% of these were observed just once. The ten largest clones capture about 19% of the sample. Sequenced input: peripheral blood. The source of these receptors is a woman aged 80 or over with acute or convalescent COVID-19.

The CDR3 sequence is CASSLGLARTSTDTQYF. In DNA form, the CDR3 reads TGCGCCAGCAGCCTAGGACTAGCGAGAACTTCCACAGATACGCAGTATTTT. The chain has TRBV5-1 and TRBJ2-3, with 9 bases that match TRBD2. V lost 4 bases, J lost 2 bases, and 11 bases stayed unmatched. The CDR3 covers 17 residues. Looked up from germline, CDR1 is SGHRS and CDR2 is YFSETQ.

The J gene is TRBJ2-7, the V gene TRBV18; no reliable D call. Trimming pared 4 bases from V and 0 bases from J, leaving 7 bases between. The CDR3 has 13 amino acids. CDR1 is KGHSH, CDR2 LQKENI, per germline. CDR3 loop: CASSLSSSYEQYF. In nucleotides, the CDR3 is TGTGCCAGCTCACTCTCGAGCTCCTACGAGCAGTACTTC.

The rearrangement uses TRBV19 and TRBJ2-7; 9 nucleotides match TRBD2. The CDR3 sequence is 14 residues long. Germline V lookup: CDR1 LNHDA, CDR2 SQIVND (reference sequence). Unmatched junction bases numbered 6, after V lost 7 bases and J lost 2 bases. The DNA of the CDR3 is TGTGCCAGTACCCGGACTAGCGCAGCCTACGAGCAGTACTTC. Its protein product is CASTRTSAAYEQYF.

The chain couples TRBV12-3 or TRBV12-4 to TRBJ1-5, with D possibly TRBD1 on 6 matching bases. This CDR3 comprises 13 residues. V was trimmed by 5 bases and J by 5 bases, leaving 10 bases between them. The CDR3 sequence is CASSGTGYQPQHF. The CDR3 bases are TGTGCCAGCAGTGGAACAGGGTATCAGCCCCAGCATTTT.

The genes are TRBV6-5 and TRBJ1-1; D is ambiguous. Germline values: CDR1 MNHEY, CDR2 SVGAGI. Trimming pared 0 bases from V and 1 base from J, leaving 6 bases between. The CDR3 is 14 residues long. CDR3 residues: CASSYSGKNTEAFF. DNA for the CDR3: TGTGCCAGCAGTTACTCGGGCAAGAACACTGAAGCTTTCTTT.

The chain links TRBV30 to TRBJ1-1, with unresolved D. Germline V lookup: CDR1 GTSNPN, CDR2 SVGIG (reference sequence). Trimming left V 7 bases short and J 7 bases short, with 7 bases between. The CDR3 sequence is 9 residues long. CDR3 nucleotide sequence: TGTGCCTTTGACAATGAAGCTTTCTTT. Protein product: CAFDNEAFF. The whole variable domain, filled in from reference TRBV30 and TRBJ1-1, reads SQTIHQWPATLVQPVGSPLSLECTVEGTSNPNLYWYRQAAGRGLQLLFYSVGIGQISSEVPQNLSASRPQDRQFILSSKKLLLSDSGFYLCAFDNEAFFGQGTRLTVV.

The V and J genes are TRBV19 and TRBJ2-3; 7 nucleotides align to TRBD2. The trim removed 5 bases at V and 2 bases at J, leaving 4 bases unmatched. Germline CDR1 and CDR2: LNHDA and SQIVND (reference sequence). The CDR3 covers 14 residues. CDR3 nucleotides: TGTGCCAGTAGTGTGGGACTATTCACAGATACGCAGTATTTT. It is translated as CASSVGLFTDTQYF.

The V call is TRBV5-4, the J call TRBJ2-7; the D gene is possibly TRBD1 (6 bases). V lost 3 bases to trimming and J lost 1 base, with 20 bases between them. Germline V gene lookup returns CDR1 SGHNT and CDR2 YYREEE (reference sequence). This CDR3 comprises 17 residues. CDR3 bases: TGTGCCAGCAGCTCGAGGACAGCCGGGGATGTGTCCTACGAGCAGTACTTC. Its translation: CASSSRTAGDVSYEQYF.

DNA of the CDR3: TGTGCCAGCAGCCCAGGGACAGGGGAAGGTGGCTACACCTTC. It yields the protein CASSPGTGEGGYTF. This chain joins TRBV7-3 and TRBJ1-2; 10 positions match TRBD1. The CDR3 is made up of 14 amino acids. Trimming cost V 5 bases and J 7 bases; bases outside gene matches: 7. CDR1 and CDR2 (germline): SGHTA, FQGTGA.

The rearrangement links TRBV27 to TRBJ1-1; TRBD1 is a possible D gene (5 bases). Trimming took off 4 bases at V and 9 bases at J, with 15 bases between the two ends. Germline assignment: CDR1 MNHEY and CDR2 SMNVEV (reference sequence). The CDR3 covers 13 residues. The CDR3 is CASSSLQGLKAFF. For the CDR3, the DNA is TGTGCCAGCAGTTCCCTGCAGGGATTAAAAGCTTTCTTT.

The V call is TRBV6-1, the J call TRBJ1-4, with 10 positions matching TRBD1. V dropped 2 bases and J dropped 6; count of bases not matched to a gene: 6. Germline V gene data show CDR1 as MNHNS and CDR2 as SASEGT. The CDR3 spans 16 residues. CDR3 DNA sequence: TGTGCCAGCAGTGAAATGCGGGGGACAGGGGATGAAAAACTGTTTTTT. Translation: CASSEMRGTGDEKLFF.

This clone was recorded only once. The chain uses TRBV7-3 and TRBJ2-1; possible D gene TRBD2, 6 bases. Germline CDR1 and CDR2: SGHTA and FQGTGA. The CDR3 runs to 15 residues. The V gene lost 3 bases and the J gene lost 4 bases, with 13 bases spanning the gap. CDR3: CASSFSGGEYNEQFF. In nucleotides, the CDR3 is TGTGCCAGCAGCTTCTCGGGCGGGGAGTACAATGAGCAGTTCTTC.

The chain recombines TRBV6-5 with TRBJ1-2, with TRBD1 identical over 8 bases. CDR1 is MNHEY, CDR2 SVGAGI, per germline. This CDR3 comprises 13 residues. The ends lost 6 bases at V and 7 bases at J; junction bases unmatched: 7. Here the CDR3 DNA reads TGTGCCAGCAGCCCGACAGGGGATTCTGGCTACACCTTC. Its translation is CASSPTGDSGYTF.

This chain links TRBV7-6 with TRBJ2-7; 12 positions agree with TRBD2. This CDR3 is 14 amino acids long. The V gene's germline CDR1 is SGHVS and CDR2 FNYEAQ. V trimming: 0 bases; J trimming: 10 bases; junction bases outside the gene matches: 4. The CDR3 nucleotides are TGTGCCAGCAGCTTAGCGCGACTAGCGGGGGCCCAGTACTTC. Translation gives CASSLARLAGAQYF.

This clone appeared a single time. The rearrangement links TRBV6-1 to TRBJ1-6, with D possibly matching TRBD1 (6 bases). CDR1 and CDR2 (germline): MNHNS, SASEGT. The CDR3 sequence is 14 residues long. V was clipped by 1 base and J by 8 bases, with 9 bases between them. For the CDR3, the DNA is TGTGCCAGCAGTGAAGGGACAGTAGATTCACCCCTCCACTTT. Translated: CASSEGTVDSPLHF.

This rearrangement joins TRBV19 to TRBJ1-6, with a weak D call TRBD1 (5 bases). Trimming left V 3 bases short and J 5 bases short, with 11 bases between. Germline-derived CDR1 and CDR2 are LNHDA and SQIVND (reference sequence). The CDR3 spans 15 residues. CDR3 DNA sequence: TGTGCCAGTAGTATCTCCAGGGCAAATAATTCACCCCTCCACTTT. It specifies CASSISRANNSPLHF.

This clone was seen just once. This chain joins TRBV4-1 and TRBJ1-5, with D perhaps matching TRBD1 (6 bases). The CDR3 consists of 15 residues. V lost 3 bases to trimming and J lost 0 bases, with 9 bases between them. Germline V lookup: CDR1 MGHRA, CDR2 YSYEKL. The CDR3 here is CASSQGALSNQPQHF. CDR3 nucleotide sequence: TGCGCCAGCAGCCAGGGGGCTCTTAGCAATCAGCCCCAGCATTTT.

The rearrangement uses TRBV5-1 and TRBJ2-3; D is possibly TRBD2 (7 bases). Trimming pared 1 base from V and 0 bases from J, leaving 12 bases between. Germline-derived CDR1 and CDR2 are SGHRS and YFSETQ. CDR3 length equals 16 residues. CDR3 DNA sequence: TGCGCCAGCAGCTTGCGGGGGGCGCCCAGCACAGATACGCAGTATTTT. Its translation is CASSLRGAPSTDTQYF.

The rearrangement uses TRBV7-2 and TRBJ2-1; D is ambiguous. Trimming shortened V by 5 bases and J by 0 bases, and 14 bases separated the two germline ends. The CDR3 loop spans 16 amino acids. Germline CDR1 is SGHTA and CDR2 is FQGNSA. The CDR3 protein is CASSLSLAVSYNEQFF. The CDR3 DNA sequence: TGTGCCAGCAGCCTCTCGCTGGCCGTCTCCTACAATGAGCAGTTCTTC.

J is TRBJ1-5 and V is TRBV6-2 or TRBV6-3; perhaps TRBD1 as D (6 bases). Germline V gene lookup returns CDR1 MNHEY and CDR2 SVGEGT. The CDR3 is 12 residues long. V lost 5 bases and J 6 bases, leaving 8 bases between the germline ends. CDR3 nucleotide sequence: TGTGCCAGCAGTCGAGGGGGTCAGCCCCAGCATTTT. Protein: CASSRGGQPQHF.

The chain recombines TRBV7-9 with TRBJ2-5; D is unclear. With 2 bases removed from V and 7 bases from J, the gap between germline ends came to 11 bases. In germline, CDR1 is SEHNR, CDR2 FQNEAQ (reference sequence). CDR3 length: 13 amino acids. In nucleotides, the CDR3 is TGTGCCAGCAGCTTAACTGAAACCGCGACCCAGTACTTC. Protein: CASSLTETATQYF.